The 15 T cell receptor beta chains given below trace back to one sample, sequenced in a study of Tregs in tolerant kidney transplant recipients. Repertoires were generated with immunoSEQ multiplex PCR, while TCRdb's copy carries only in-frame clones and drops some. The sample spans 50,000 to 65,000 clones; the ten largest clones claim roughly 0.9%. The sequences come from CD4+ T cells from blood, collected before the transplant. Source of these receptors: a human donor who received a combined kidney and bone marrow transplant.

In regard to this clone: The CDR3 end is not reached by the read, which stops 3 residues before it; the germline J gene fills it in. The chain joins TRBV19 to TRBJ2-6; D gene ambiguous. The CDR3 is 15 amino acids. V gave up 6 bases and J gave up 0 bases, with 9 bases separating them. In germline, CDR1 is LNHDA, CDR2 SQIVND (reference sequence). CDR3 protein: CASSPSLSGANVLTF. The CDR3 bases that were read are TGTGCCAGTAGCCCCAGTCTCTCTGGGGCCAACGTC.

Turning to this clone: The read is 3 residues too short to cover the CDR3 end, so that end is filled in from the germline J gene. The chain recombines TRBV7-2 with TRBJ1-4; D is possibly TRBD1 (5 bases). This CDR3 region has 12 residues. The V and J ends lost 4 bases and 10 bases respectively, with 10 bases between them. Germline CDR1 and CDR2: SGHTA and FQGNSA. CDR3 bases read: TGTGCCAGCAGCTCCTTCACAGGAAAA. This translates into CASSSFTGK. Given in full, the CDR3 is CASSSFTGKLFF.

Of note for this clone: The read terminates 3 residues before the CDR3 end, so the remaining end is supplied by the germline J gene. J is TRBJ1-1 and V is TRBV7-8; the D gene is possibly TRBD1 (5 bases). The CDR3 length is 17 residues. V was trimmed by 0 bases and J by 2 bases, leaving 16 bases between them. Germline CDR1 is SGHVS and CDR2 is FQNEAQ. The part of the CDR3 DNA that was read is TGTGCCAGCAGCTTAGCGAGGACATCCTCGCCCAACACTGAA. Its translation: CASSLARTSSPNTE. In full, the CDR3 reads CASSLARTSSPNTEAFF.

Concerning this clone: The CDR3 end falls 3 residues outside the read, so it is completed with the germline J gene. The rearrangement joins TRBV7-6 to TRBJ2-1; 8 nucleotides match TRBD2. This CDR3 has 16 residues. CDR1 is SGHVS and CDR2 is FNYEAQ in the germline V gene. The V and J ends lost 0 bases and 2 bases, in that order; junction bases with no gene match: 3. The sequenced part of the CDR3 DNA is TGTGCCAGCAGCTTAGCGTCCGGGGGGGCCTACAATGAG. Translated: CASSLASGGAYNE. The whole CDR3 sequence is CASSLASGGAYNEQFF.

To note about this clone: The CDR3 end falls 3 residues outside the read, so it is completed with the germline J gene. V and J are TRBV2 and TRBJ1-2, with D unclear. Germline V gives CDR1 SNHLY, CDR2 FYNNEI. The CDR3 totals 11 residues. V lost 6 bases, J lost 4 bases, and 6 bases lay in between. The sequenced CDR3 bases are TGTGCCAGCAGGGCCTCCTATGGC. Its protein product is CASRASYG. The full CDR3 reads CASRASYGYTF.

Concerning this clone itself: From the germline J gene comes the end of the CDR3, since the read stops 3 residues before it. The chain has TRBV11-2 and TRBJ1-5; D unclear. Trimming removed 0 bases at V and 3 bases at J, with 3 bases between. Germline CDR1 is SGHAT and CDR2 is FQNNGV. The CDR3 runs to 13 residues. The part of the CDR3 DNA that was read is TGTGCCAGCAGCTTAGACTTCAATCAGCCC. It yields the protein CASSLDFNQP. The whole CDR3 is CASSLDFNQPQHF.

Of note for this clone: With the read ending 3 residues before the CDR3 end, the germline J gene is used to fill in that end. The J gene is TRBJ1-4, the V gene TRBV7-9; no firm D call. The length of the CDR3 is 15 residues. CDR1 is SEHNR and CDR2 is FQNEAQ in the germline V gene (reference sequence). V was trimmed by 5 bases and J by 4 bases, leaving 14 bases between them. This CDR3 reads CASSPLSGDNEKLFF. The part of the CDR3 DNA that was read is TGTGCCAGCAGCCCATTGTCAGGAGATAATGAAAAA.

As for this clone: The read ends 3 residues early relative to the CDR3; the germline J gene fills the gap. V is TRBV5-1 and J is TRBJ2-3, with D hard to call. Germline V CDR1 and CDR2: SGHRS, YFSETQ. The CDR3 is 16 amino acids. Between the trimmed V and J ends, which lost 0 bases and 3 bases, there was a span of 14 bases. Here the CDR3 reads CASSLVPAGITDTQYF. The CDR3 DNA, read in part, is TGCGCCAGCAGCTTGGTACCCGCAGGAATTACAGATACG.

Of note for this clone: The observed sequence ends 3 residues before the CDR3 terminus, with the missing tail filled in from the germline J gene. The chain employs TRBV6-4 and TRBJ1-2; D gene uncertain. The CDR3 loop spans 14 amino acids. The germline V and J ends were trimmed by 0 bases and 6 bases, with 11 bases remaining between them. In germline, CDR1 is MRHNA, CDR2 SNTAGT. The sequenced part of the CDR3 DNA is TGTGCCAGCAGTGACTCGTCCAGGATCGATGGC. Translation: CASSDSSRIDG. The entire CDR3 is CASSDSSRIDGYTF.

To note about this clone: The read terminates 3 residues before the CDR3 end, so the remaining end is supplied by the germline J gene. The chain uses TRBV18 and TRBJ1-5, with a weak D call TRBD1 (5 bases). CDR1 is KGHSH, CDR2 LQKENI, per germline. V lost 2 bases and J lost 2, with 10 bases in between. This CDR3 spans 15 amino acids. The CDR3 here is CASSPTGYGNQPQHF. CDR3 DNA, as far as it was read: TGTGCCAGCTCACCAACAGGTTATGGCAATCAGCCC. The whole variable domain, filled in from reference TRBV18 and TRBJ1-5, reads NAGVMQNPRHLVRRRGQEARLRCSPMKGHSHVYWYRQLPEEGLKFMVYLQKENIIDESGMPKERFSAEFPKEGPSILRIQQVVRGDSAAYFCASSPTGYGNQPQHFGDGTRLSIL.

About this clone: The sequenced fragment ends 3 residues before the CDR3 boundary, so the rest is inferred from the germline J gene. The chain combines TRBV20-1 with TRBJ2-5; TRBD2 matches at 11 bases. The V gene end was trimmed by 0 bases and the J gene end by 2 bases; junction bases not matched to a gene: 8. Germline V lookup: CDR1 DFQATT, CDR2 SNEGSKA (reference sequence). The CDR3 is made up of 17 amino acids. The CDR3 reads CSARDSSRLAGQETQYF. The covered CDR3 bases are TGCAGTGCTAGAGACTCCTCCCGACTAGCGGGACAAGAGACC.

Of note for this clone: The read terminates 3 residues ahead of where the CDR3 ends, so the germline J gene completes it. This chain joins TRBV6-2 or TRBV6-3 and TRBJ2-7, with D perhaps matching TRBD2 (5 bases). Trimming cost V 7 bases and J 4 bases, with 20 bases left between them. The CDR3 sequence is 15 residues long. Germline lookup yields CDR1 MNHEY and CDR2 SVGEGT. CDR3 sequence: CASNQGLPPNYEQYF. The sequenced CDR3 bases are TGTGCCAGCAACCAAGGACTCCCCCCGAATTACGAG.

CDR3 amino acids: CSVTRLRRANNEQFF. The CDR3 DNA, read in part, is TGCAGCGTAACCCGACTGAGACGAGCCAACAATGAG. The chain couples TRBV29-1 to TRBJ2-1, with D unresolved. From the germline J gene comes the end of the CDR3, since the read stops 3 residues before it. CDR3 size: 15 residues. Trimming pared 6 bases from V and 5 bases from J, leaving 20 bases between. Germline CDR1 reads SQVTM; CDR2 reads ANQGSEA.

With regard to this clone: The DNA ends 3 residues before the CDR3 does, and the rest of the CDR3 is filled in from the germline J gene. The chain is built from TRBV19 and TRBJ2-3; 9 positions match TRBD2. The germline V gene has CDR1 LNHDA and CDR2 SQIVND (reference sequence). This CDR3 spans 13 amino acids. With 9 bases clipped from V and 0 bases from J, the junction kept 1 base outside the gene matches. The CDR3 bases that were read are TGTGCCAGGAGCGGGGGGAGCACAGATACG. This sequence encodes CARSGGSTDT. The full-length CDR3 reads as CARSGGSTDTQYF.

About this clone: Read sequence stops 3 residues before the CDR3 end, and the germline J gene provides the missing end. The V call is TRBV30, the J call TRBJ2-5; TRBD1 or TRBD2 may be the D gene (6 bases each). CDR1 and CDR2 (germline): GTSNPN, SVGIG (reference sequence). Trimming took 0 bases from V and 4 from J, leaving 9 bases between them. CDR3 length: 13 amino acids. The CDR3 bases that were read are TGTGCCTGGAGTGTCGGAGGGGGAGAGACC. This gives the protein CAWSVGGGET. The entire CDR3 reads CAWSVGGGETQYF.